This entry features one T cell receptor beta chain sequence. Germline CDR1 LGHNA, CDR2 YSLEER. Trimming cost V 0 bases and J 7 bases, with 14 bases left between them. This CDR3 has 15 residues. The PCR employed 60 Vbeta primers together with 13 Jbeta primers. TCRdb keeps only in-frame clones here, not all; method: immunoSEQ multiplex PCR. The data contain around 86,000 clones, 6% to 9% of them singletons. The sample is drawn from a study of cytomegalovirus exposure and HLA in healthy donors. This rearrangement joins TRBV4-3 to TRBJ2-3; D unresolved. The clonotype was recovered from a man over 45 in good health and CMV-seronegative. Sequencing was carried out using PBMCs. The CDR3 sequence is CASSQDQAESHTQYF. The CDR3 DNA reads TGCGCCAGCAGCCAAGATCAGGCAGAGTCCCATACGCAGTATTTT.